This TCR beta chain comes out of a study of blood T cell repertoires in COVID-19. As for the study in general: Sources were T cells, B-cell-depleted T cells, or PBMCs; the material itself was cDNA or gDNA.

As originally analysed: Estimates of nucleated cell counts were drawn from the amplification of reference gene primers. Only in-frame clones appear in the TCRdb table, and some are missing; sequencing was by immunoSEQ multiplex PCR. V and J calls and clone size are those listed in that table; D and trimming were worked out from the DNA. The repertoire holds around 82,000 clones, with 89% as singletons. V lost 3 bases to trimming and J lost 0 bases, with 8 bases between them. CDR3 size: 15 residues. Per the germline V gene, CDR1 is LNHDA and CDR2 is SQIVND (reference sequence). The rearrangement uses TRBV19 and TRBJ2-2; D might be TRBD1 (5 bases). Sequencing was done on a sample of peripheral blood. This TCR derives from a man in his 70s with active or convalescent COVID-19. The CDR3 protein is CASSMGPPNTGELFF. CDR3 DNA sequence: TGTGCCAGTAGTATGGGGCCTCCGAACACCGGGGAGCTGTTTTTT.